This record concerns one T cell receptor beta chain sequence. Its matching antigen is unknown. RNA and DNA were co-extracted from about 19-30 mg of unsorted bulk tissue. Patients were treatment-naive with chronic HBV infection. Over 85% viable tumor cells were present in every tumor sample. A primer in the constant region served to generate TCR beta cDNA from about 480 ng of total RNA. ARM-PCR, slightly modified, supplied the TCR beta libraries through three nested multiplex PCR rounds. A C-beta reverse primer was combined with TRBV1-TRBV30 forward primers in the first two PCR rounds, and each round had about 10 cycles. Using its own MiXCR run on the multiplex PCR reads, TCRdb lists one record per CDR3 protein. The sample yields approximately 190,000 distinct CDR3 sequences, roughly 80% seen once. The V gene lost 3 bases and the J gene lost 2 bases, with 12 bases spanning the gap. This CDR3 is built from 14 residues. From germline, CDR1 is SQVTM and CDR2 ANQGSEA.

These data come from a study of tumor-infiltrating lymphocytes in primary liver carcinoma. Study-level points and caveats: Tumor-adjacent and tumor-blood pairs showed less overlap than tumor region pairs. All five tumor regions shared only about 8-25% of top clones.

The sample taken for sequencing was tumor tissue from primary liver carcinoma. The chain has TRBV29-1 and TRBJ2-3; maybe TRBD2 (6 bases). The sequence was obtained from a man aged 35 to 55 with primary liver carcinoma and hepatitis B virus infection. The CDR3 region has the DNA TGCAGCGTTGAGGGCGGGGCCATCACAGATACGCAGTATTTT. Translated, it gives CSVEGGAITDTQYF.